This TCR beta chain comes out of a study of blood T cell repertoires in COVID-19. The CDR3 length is 17 residues. Looked up from germline, CDR1 is SGHDN and CDR2 is FVKESK. V was pared by 3 bases and J by 2 bases, with 19 bases between. This table comes from immunoSEQ multiplex PCR, and its TCRdb copy is limited to in-frame clones, with some not included. The data show around 100,000 clones, with approximately 80% seen just once and approximately 22% held by the top ten. Sequencing was done on a sample of peripheral blood. This chain joins TRBV14 and TRBJ1-1; D remains unclear. The TCR originated in a human donor in a cohort sampled during active COVID-19. This CDR3 reads CASSQALQVGPNTEAFF. CDR3 coding DNA: TGTGCCAGCAGCCAGGCTCTGCAGGTGGGTCCCAACACTGAAGCTTTCTTT.